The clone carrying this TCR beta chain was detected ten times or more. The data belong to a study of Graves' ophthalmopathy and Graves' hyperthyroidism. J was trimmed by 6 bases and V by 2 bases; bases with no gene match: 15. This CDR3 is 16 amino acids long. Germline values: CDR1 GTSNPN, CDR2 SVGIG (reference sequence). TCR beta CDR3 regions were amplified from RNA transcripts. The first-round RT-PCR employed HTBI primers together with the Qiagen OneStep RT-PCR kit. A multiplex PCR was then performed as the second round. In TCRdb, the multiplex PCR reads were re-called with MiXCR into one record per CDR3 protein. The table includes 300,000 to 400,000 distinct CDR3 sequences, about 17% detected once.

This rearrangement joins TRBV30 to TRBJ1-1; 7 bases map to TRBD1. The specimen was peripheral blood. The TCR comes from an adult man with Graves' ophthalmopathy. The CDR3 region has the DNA TGTGCCTGGAGTTGGGACAGATCCGCGCTCAACGCTGAAGCTTTCTTT. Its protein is CAWSWDRSALNAEAFF.